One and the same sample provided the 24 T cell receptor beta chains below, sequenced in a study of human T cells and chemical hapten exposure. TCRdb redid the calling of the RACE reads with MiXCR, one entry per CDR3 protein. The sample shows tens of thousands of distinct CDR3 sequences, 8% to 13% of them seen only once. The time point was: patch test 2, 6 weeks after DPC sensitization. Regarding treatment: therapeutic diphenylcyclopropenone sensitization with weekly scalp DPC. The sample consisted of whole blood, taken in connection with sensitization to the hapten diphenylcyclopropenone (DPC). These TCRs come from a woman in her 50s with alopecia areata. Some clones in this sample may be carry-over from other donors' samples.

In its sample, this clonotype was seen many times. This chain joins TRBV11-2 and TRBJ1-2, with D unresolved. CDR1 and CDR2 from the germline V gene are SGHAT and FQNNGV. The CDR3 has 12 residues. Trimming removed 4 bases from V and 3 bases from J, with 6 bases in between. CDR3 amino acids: CASSSLYYGYTF. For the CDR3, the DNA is TGTGCCAGCAGCTCCCTCTACTATGGCTACACCTTC.

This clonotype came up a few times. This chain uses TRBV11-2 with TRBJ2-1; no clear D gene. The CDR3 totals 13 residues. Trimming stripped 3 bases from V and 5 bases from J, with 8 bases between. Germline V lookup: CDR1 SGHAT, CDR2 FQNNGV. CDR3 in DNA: TGTGCCAGCAGCTTGTCGACCGACAATGAGCAGTTCTTC. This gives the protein CASSLSTDNEQFF.

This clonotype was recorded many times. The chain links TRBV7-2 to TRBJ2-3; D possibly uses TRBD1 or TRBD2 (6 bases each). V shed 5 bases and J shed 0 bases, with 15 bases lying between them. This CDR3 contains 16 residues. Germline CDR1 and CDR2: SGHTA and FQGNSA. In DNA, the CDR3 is TGTGCCAGCAGCCGAGAGAGGGGGACTAGCACAGATACGCAGTATTTT. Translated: CASSRERGTSTDTQYF. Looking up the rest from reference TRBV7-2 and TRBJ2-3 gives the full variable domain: GAGVSQSPSNKVTEKGKDVELRCDPISGHTALYWYRQSLGQGLEFLIYFQGNSAPDKSGLPSDRFSAERTGGSVSTLTIQRTQQEDSAVYLCASSRERGTSTDTQYFGPGTRLTVL.

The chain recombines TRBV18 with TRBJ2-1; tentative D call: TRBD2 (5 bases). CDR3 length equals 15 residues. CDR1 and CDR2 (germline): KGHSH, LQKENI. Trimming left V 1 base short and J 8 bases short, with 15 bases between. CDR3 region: CASSPQNGPEDEQFF. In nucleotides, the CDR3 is TGTGCCAGCTCACCACAAAACGGTCCGGAGGATGAGCAGTTCTTC.

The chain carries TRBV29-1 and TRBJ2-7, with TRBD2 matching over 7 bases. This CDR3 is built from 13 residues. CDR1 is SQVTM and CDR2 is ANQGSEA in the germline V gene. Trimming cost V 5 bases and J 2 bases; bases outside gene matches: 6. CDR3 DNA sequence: TGCAGCGTTAAAACCAGCGGGGCCTACGAGCAGTACTTC. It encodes CSVKTSGAYEQYF.

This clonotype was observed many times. The CDR3 DNA is TGTGCCAGCAGTTTAGATACAGGGGGCTACGAGCAGTACTTC. This sequence encodes CASSLDTGGYEQYF. J is TRBJ2-7 and V is TRBV27, with 8 positions matching TRBD1. There are 14 residues in the CDR3. Germline V gene sequence: CDR1 MNHEY, CDR2 SMNVEV (reference sequence). Unmatched junction bases numbered 3, after V lost 2 bases and J lost 3 bases.

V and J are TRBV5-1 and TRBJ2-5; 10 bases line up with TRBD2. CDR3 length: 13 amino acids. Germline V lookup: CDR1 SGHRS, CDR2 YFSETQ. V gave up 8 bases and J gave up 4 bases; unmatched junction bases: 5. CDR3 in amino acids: CASHLAGVETQYF. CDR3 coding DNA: TGCGCCAGTCACCTAGCGGGAGTAGAGACCCAGTACTTC.

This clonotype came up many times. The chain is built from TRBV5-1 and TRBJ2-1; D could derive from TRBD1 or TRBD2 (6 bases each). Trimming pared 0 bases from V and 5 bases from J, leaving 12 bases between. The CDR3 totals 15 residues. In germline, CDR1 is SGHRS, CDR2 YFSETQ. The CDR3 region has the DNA TGCGCCAGCAGCTTGGTCGGCGGGACAAACAATGAGCAGTTCTTC. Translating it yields CASSLVGGTNNEQFF.

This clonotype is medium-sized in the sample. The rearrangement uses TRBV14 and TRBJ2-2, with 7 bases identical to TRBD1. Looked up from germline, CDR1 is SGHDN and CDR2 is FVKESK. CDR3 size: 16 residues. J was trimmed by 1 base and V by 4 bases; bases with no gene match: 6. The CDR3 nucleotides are TGTGCCAGCAGCCTTGGACAGGCGATGAACACCGGGGAGCTGTTTTTT. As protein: CASSLGQAMNTGELFF.

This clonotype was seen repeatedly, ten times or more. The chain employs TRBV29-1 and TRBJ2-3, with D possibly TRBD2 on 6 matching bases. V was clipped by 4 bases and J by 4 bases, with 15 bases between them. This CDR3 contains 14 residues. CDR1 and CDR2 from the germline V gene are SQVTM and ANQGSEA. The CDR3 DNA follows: TGCAGCGTTGGCTACGGCGGGGTCTCAGATACGCAGTATTTT. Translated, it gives CSVGYGGVSDTQYF.

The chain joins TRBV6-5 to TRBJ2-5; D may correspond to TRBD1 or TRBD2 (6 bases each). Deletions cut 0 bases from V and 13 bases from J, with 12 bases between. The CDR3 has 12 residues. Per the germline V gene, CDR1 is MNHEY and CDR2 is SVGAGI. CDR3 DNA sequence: TGTGCCAGCAGTTACTCTGGGGGGCCGACGTACTTC. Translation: CASSYSGGPTYF.

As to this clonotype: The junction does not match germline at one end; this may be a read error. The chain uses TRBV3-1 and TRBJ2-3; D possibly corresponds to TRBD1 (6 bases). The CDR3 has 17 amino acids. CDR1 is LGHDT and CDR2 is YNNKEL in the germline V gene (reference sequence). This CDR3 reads CASSQVLQGLGTDTLYF. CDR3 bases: TGTGCCAGCAGCCAAGTCCTTCAGGGGTTGGGCACAGATACGCTGTATTTT.

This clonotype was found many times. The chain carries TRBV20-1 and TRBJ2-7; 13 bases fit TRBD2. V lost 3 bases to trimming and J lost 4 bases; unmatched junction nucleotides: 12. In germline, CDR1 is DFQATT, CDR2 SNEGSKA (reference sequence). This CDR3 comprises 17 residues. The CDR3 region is CSASGLAGVRKAYEQYF. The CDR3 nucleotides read TGCAGTGCTAGCGGACTAGCGGGAGTACGTAAGGCTTACGAGCAGTACTTC.

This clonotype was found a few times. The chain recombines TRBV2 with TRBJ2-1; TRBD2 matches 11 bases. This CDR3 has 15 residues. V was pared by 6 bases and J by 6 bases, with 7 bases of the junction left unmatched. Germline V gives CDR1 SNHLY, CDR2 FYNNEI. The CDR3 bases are TGTGCCAGCAGCGGGACTAGCGGTGGTAGCAATGAGCAGTTCTTC. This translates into CASSGTSGGSNEQFF.

This CDR3 is CASRLSGRAPYEQYF. The DNA of the CDR3 is TGTGCCAGCAGACTATCTGGCCGGGCGCCCTACGAGCAGTACTTC. The rearrangement uses TRBV6-2 or TRBV6-3 and TRBJ2-7; the D is unclear. Germline V CDR1 and CDR2: MNHEY, SVGEGT. This CDR3 region has 15 residues. Trimming removed 6 bases at V and 2 bases at J, with 17 bases between.

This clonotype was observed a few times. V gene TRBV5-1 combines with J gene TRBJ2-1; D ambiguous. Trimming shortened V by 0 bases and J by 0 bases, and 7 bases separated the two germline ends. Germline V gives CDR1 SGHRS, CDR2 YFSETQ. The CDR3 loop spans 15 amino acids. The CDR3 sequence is CASSLGRNSYNEQFF. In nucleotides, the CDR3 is TGCGCCAGCAGCTTGGGGCGTAACTCCTACAATGAGCAGTTCTTC.

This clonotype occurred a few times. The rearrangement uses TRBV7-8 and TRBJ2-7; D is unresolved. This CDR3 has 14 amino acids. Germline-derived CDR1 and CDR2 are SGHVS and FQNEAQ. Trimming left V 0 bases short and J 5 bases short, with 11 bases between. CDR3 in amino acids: CASSLASSRNEQYF. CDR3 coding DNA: TGTGCCAGCAGCTTAGCCTCGTCTCGGAACGAGCAGTACTTC. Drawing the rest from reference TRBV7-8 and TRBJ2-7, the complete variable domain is GAGVSQSPRYKVAKRGQDVALRCDPISGHVSLFWYQQALGQGPEFLTYFQNEAQLDKSGLPSDRFFAERPEGSVSTLKIQRTQQEDSAVYLCASSLASSRNEQYFGPGTRLTVT.

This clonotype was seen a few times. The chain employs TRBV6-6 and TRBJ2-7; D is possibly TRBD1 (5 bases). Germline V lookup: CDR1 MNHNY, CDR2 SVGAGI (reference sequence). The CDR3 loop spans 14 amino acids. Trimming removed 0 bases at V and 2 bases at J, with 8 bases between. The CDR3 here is CASSYSDKTYEQYF. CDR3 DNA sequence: TGTGCCAGCAGTTACTCGGACAAAACCTACGAGCAGTACTTC.

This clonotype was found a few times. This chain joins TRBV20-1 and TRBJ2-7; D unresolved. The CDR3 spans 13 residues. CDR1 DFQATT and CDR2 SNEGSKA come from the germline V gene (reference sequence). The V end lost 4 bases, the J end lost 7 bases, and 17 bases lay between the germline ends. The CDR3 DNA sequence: TGCAGTGCTAAAAGGCAGGTGGATGGGGAGCAGTACTTC. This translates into CSAKRQVDGEQYF.

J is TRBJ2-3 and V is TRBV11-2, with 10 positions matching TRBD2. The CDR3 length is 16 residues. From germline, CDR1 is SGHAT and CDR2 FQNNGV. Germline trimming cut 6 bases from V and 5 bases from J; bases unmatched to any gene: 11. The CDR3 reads CASSGAWASGRDTQYF. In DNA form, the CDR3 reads TGTGCCAGCAGTGGGGCTTGGGCTAGCGGGAGAGATACGCAGTATTTT.

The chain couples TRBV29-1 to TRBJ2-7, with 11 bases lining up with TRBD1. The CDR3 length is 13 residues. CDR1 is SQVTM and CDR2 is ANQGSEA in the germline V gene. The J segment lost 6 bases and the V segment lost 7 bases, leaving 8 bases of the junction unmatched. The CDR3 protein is CSGGTGTGGEQYF. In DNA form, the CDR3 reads TGCAGCGGCGGCACCGGGACAGGGGGCGAGCAGTACTTC.

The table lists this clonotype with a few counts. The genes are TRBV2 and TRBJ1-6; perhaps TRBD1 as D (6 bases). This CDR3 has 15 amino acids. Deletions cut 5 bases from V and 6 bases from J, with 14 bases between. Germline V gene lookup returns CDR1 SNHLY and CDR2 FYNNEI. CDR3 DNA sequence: TGTGCCAGCAGTAAAGAGGAGGGGGTTAATTCACCCCTCCACTTT. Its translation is CASSKEEGVNSPLHF.

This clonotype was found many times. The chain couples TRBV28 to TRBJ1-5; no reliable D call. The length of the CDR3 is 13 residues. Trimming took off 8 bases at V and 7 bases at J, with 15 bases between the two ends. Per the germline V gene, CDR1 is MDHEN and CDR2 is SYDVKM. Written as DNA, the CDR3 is TGTGCCAGCCGTAAGACGGGTTTACAGCCCCAGCATTTT. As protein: CASRKTGLQPQHF.

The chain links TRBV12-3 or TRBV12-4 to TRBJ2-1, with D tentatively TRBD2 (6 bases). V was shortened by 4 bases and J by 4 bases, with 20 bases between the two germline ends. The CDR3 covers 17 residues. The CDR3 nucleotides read TGTGCCAGCAGTTCGTGGGAGGTTGAGGTCGGGTACAATGAGCAGTTCTTC. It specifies CASSSWEVEVGYNEQFF.